This T cell receptor beta chain derives from a study of shared clonotypes between healthy human individuals. Study summary: The donor pool was made up of a couple of women and a few men aged 18 to 49. Study-level results: There were few donors, and this limited the genetic and exposure-history diversity represented. Sequencing depth was expected to influence donor clonotype sharing.

Repertoires were generated with immunoSEQ multiplex PCR, while TCRdb's copy carries only in-frame clones and drops some. The data hold 500,000 to 700,000 clones, with about 95% observed a single time. CD45RO-negative, CCR7-positively selected cells formed the naive CD8 fraction, excluding terminally differentiated effector memory CD45RA+ cells. Every donor, a Caucasian adult, lived in Nashville, Tennessee. About this clone itself: What it recognizes is unknown.

Sequenced input: naive CD8+ T cells sorted from blood. The receptor comes from a woman in her thirties in good health.

CDR3 in amino acids: CASSHRELGYGYTF. CDR3 in DNA: TGTGCCAGCAGCCACAGGGAATTGGGCTATGGCTACACCTTC. J is TRBJ1-2 and V is TRBV7-3; perhaps TRBD1 as D (6 bases). The germline V gene has CDR1 SGHTA and CDR2 FQGTGA. The CDR3 has 14 residues. V gave up 5 bases and J gave up 4 bases, with 14 bases separating them.